The clone carrying this TCR beta chain has just a few counts. As processed by the authors: Estimates of nucleated cell counts were drawn from the amplification of reference gene primers. Profiling relied on immunoSEQ multiplex PCR, and the TCRdb table lists in-frame clones only, not all of them. The V and J calls and the clone size are those of that table, but D and trimming were determined from the DNA. The table shows 290,000 or so clones, with around 87% occurring only once. The source of the sample is a study of blood T cell repertoires in COVID-19. Across the study: Specimens from acute and convalescent COVID-19 originated in the United States, Italy and Spain. The cDNA or gDNA used as material had been derived from T cells, B-cell-depleted T cells, or PBMCs.

Germline values: CDR1 LNHNV, CDR2 YYDKDF (reference sequence). This CDR3 comprises 14 residues. V gave up 1 base and J gave up 6 bases; unmatched junction bases: 4. The origin of this receptor is a man between 65 and 85 years old with acute or convalescent COVID-19. The V call is TRBV15, the J call TRBJ1-2; 8 nucleotides align to TRBD1. The sequenced sample consisted of peripheral blood. CDR3 in amino acids: CATSRGTGKDGYTF. The DNA for the CDR3 is TGTGCCACCAGCAGAGGGACAGGGAAGGATGGCTACACCTTC.